The 27 T cell receptor beta chains below come from one sample, sequenced in a study of spatial heterogeneity in lung cancer. Broader study findings: The number of expanded tumor alpha and beta chains correlated with mutation number.

No cognate antigen is known for these TCRs. Time point given: sample taken at primary tumor resection. TCRdb recomputed calls from the 5' RACE reads with MiXCR, one row per CDR3 protein. Its listing shows roughly 98 distinct CDR3 sequences. The sequences come from lung tumor tissue, collected at surgery. These receptors originate from a female donor with early-stage non-small cell lung cancer.

Comment on this clonotype: Little can be read into the size of this beta chain, an off-target read in a library designed for alpha chains. The chain couples TRBV11-1 to TRBJ2-6; 12 nucleotides line up with TRBD1. The CDR3 runs 17 residues. CDR1 SGHAT and CDR2 FQDESV come from the germline V gene (reference sequence). V lost 8 bases, J lost 0 bases, and 5 bases stayed unmatched. The CDR3 sequence is CASEPGQGASGANVLTF. CDR3 in DNA: TGTGCCAGCGAACCGGGACAGGGGGCCTCTGGGGCCAACGTCCTGACTTTC.

Turning to this clonotype: Because this beta chain is a stray read in a library intended to capture alpha chains, its abundance should not be given much weight. The chain carries TRBV5-1 and TRBJ2-1; D not resolved. CDR3 length equals 14 residues. Trimming removed 1 base from V and 5 bases from J, with 10 bases in between. Germline V CDR1 and CDR2: SGHRS, YFSETQ. The DNA of the CDR3 is TGCGCCAGCAGCTTGCGGCTAGGAGACAATGAGCAGTTCTTC. This codes for CASSLRLGDNEQFF. Full variable domain (outside the CDR3, taken from reference TRBV5-1 and TRBJ2-1): KAGVTQTPRYLIKTRGQQVTLSCSPISGHRSVSWYQQTPGQGLQFLFEYFSETQRNKGNFPGRFSGRQFSNSRSEMNVSTLELGDSALYLCASSLRLGDNEQFFGPGTRLTVL.

In this sample, this clonotype is hyperexpanded. In a library made to pick up alpha chains, this beta chain is a stray read with a size that means little. The chain is built from TRBV29-1 and TRBJ1-3, with TRBD1 as a possible D gene (6 bases). Trimming pared 6 bases from V and 2 bases from J, leaving 14 bases between. Germline CDR1 reads SQVTM; CDR2 reads ANQGSEA. This CDR3 comprises 14 residues. The CDR3 DNA is TGCAGCGTCGGAGGGGGGACCCCTGGAAACACCATATATTTT. The encoded protein is CSVGGGTPGNTIYF.

Concerning this clonotype: This beta chain is a stray read from a library made for alpha chains; its abundance is not meaningful. The rearrangement uses TRBV19 and TRBJ2-7; 7 nucleotides agree with TRBD1. The CDR3 runs 14 residues. Germline-derived CDR1 and CDR2 are LNHDA and SQIVND (reference sequence). Unmatched junction bases numbered 12, after V lost 6 bases and J lost 7 bases. The CDR3 DNA follows: TGTGCCAGTAGCCCGGGACAGTCCCCTAGGGAGCAGTACTTC. Translating gives CASSPGQSPREQYF. The full variable domain, rest sourced from reference TRBV19 and TRBJ2-7, is DGGITQSPKYLFRKEGQNVTLSCEQNLNHDAMYWYRQDPGQGLRLIYYSQIVNDFQKGDIAEGYSVSREKKESFPLTVTSAQKNPTAFYLCASSPGQSPREQYFGPGTRLTVT.

This clonotype is categorized as large. This beta chain appears as a stray read in a library generated for alpha chains; its size is not informative. The chain has TRBV2 and TRBJ1-1, with TRBD1 as a possible D gene (6 bases). The length of the CDR3 is 13 residues. V was pared by 4 bases and J by 4 bases, with 10 bases between. Germline V gives CDR1 SNHLY, CDR2 FYNNEI. DNA for the CDR3: TGTGCCAGCAGTGTCCAGGGGCTCACTGAAGCTTTCTTT. Protein: CASSVQGLTEAFF.

About this clonotype: Since the library was made to target alpha chains, this beta chain is a stray read and its abundance is not meaningful. The chain couples TRBV28 to TRBJ2-5, with D possibly matching TRBD2 (6 bases). The CDR3 contains 15 residues. Germline assignment: CDR1 MDHEN and CDR2 SYDVKM. V shed 4 bases and J shed 4 bases, with 16 bases lying between them. CDR3: CASSSTRGGGETQYF. For the CDR3, the DNA is TGTGCCAGCAGTTCCACCCGGGGAGGTGGAGAGACCCAGTACTTC.

This clonotype was detected a few times. This beta chain is an off-target read within a library intended for alpha chains, so its frequency means little. The chain combines TRBV27 with TRBJ1-3, with D possibly TRBD1 on 5 matching bases. Trimming took off 8 bases at V and 0 bases at J, with 17 bases between the two ends. The CDR3 loop spans 16 amino acids. Germline values: CDR1 MNHEY, CDR2 SMNVEV (reference sequence). CDR3 DNA sequence: TGTGCCAGCTCATCCGGGGCACGAAGCTCTGGAAACACCATATATTTT. It yields the protein CASSSGARSSGNTIYF.

Only a few counts were recorded for this clonotype. Little can be read into the size of this beta chain, an off-target read in a library designed for alpha chains. The chain uses TRBV29-1 and TRBJ1-1; TRBD1 might be the D (5 bases). V dropped 4 bases and J dropped 0 bases, with 12 bases sitting between them. Germline assignment: CDR1 SQVTM and CDR2 ANQGSEA. The CDR3 contains 14 residues. The CDR3 DNA follows: TGCAGCGTTGGGAGGGACGGCATGAACACTGAAGCTTTCTTT. Encoded protein: CSVGRDGMNTEAFF.

Remarks on this clonotype: This beta chain came through as a stray read in a library set up for alpha chains, and its size says little. The chain is built from TRBV18 and TRBJ2-5; TRBD1 matches at 10 bases. CDR1 KGHSH and CDR2 LQKENI come from the germline V gene. V was clipped by 6 bases and J by 4 bases; unmatched bases: 2. This CDR3 contains 13 residues. CDR3 DNA: TGTGCCAGCTCCCGGGACAGGGGAGAGACCCAGTACTTC. Translated, it gives CASSRDRGETQYF.

This clonotype is hyperexpanded by share. For a library built for alpha chains, this beta chain is a stray read; little rests on its size. The chain recombines TRBV20-1 with TRBJ2-3; D not resolved. Germline V gives CDR1 DFQATT, CDR2 SNEGSKA (reference sequence). This CDR3 spans 12 amino acids. Trimming left V 3 bases short and J 6 bases short, with 10 bases between. The CDR3 sequence is CSARASGDTQYF. CDR3 sequence (DNA): TGCAGTGCTAGGGCTTCTGGGGATACGCAGTATTTT.

This clonotype is labeled as hyperexpanded. This beta chain is off target for a library built for alpha chains, so its abundance means little. The gene calls are TRBV30 and TRBJ2-1; D remains ambiguous. CDR3 length: 13 amino acids. V was trimmed by 3 bases and J by 2 bases, leaving 8 bases between them. Per germline, CDR1 GTSNPN and CDR2 SVGIG (reference sequence). The CDR3 reads CAWSPGPYNEQFF. As DNA, the CDR3 is TGTGCCTGGAGCCCCGGGCCCTACAATGAGCAGTTCTTC.

This clonotype has a handful of counts. In a library made to pick up alpha chains, this beta chain is a stray read with a size that means little. The gene calls are TRBV10-2 and TRBJ2-7, with 7 nucleotides matching TRBD2. Germline assignment: CDR1 WSHSY and CDR2 SAAADI. Trimming removed 5 bases from V and 0 bases from J; junction bases left unmatched: 4. This CDR3 comprises 14 residues. The CDR3: CASSRASGSYEQYF. The CDR3 nucleotides are TGCGCCAGCAGTAGGGCTAGCGGCTCCTACGAGCAGTACTTC.

This clonotype rates as hyperexpanded. The size of this beta chain means little, since it is a stray read in a library made for alpha chains. The rearrangement joins TRBV2 to TRBJ1-1, with no clear D. This CDR3 contains 14 residues. The V and J ends lost 6 bases and 4 bases respectively, with 15 bases between them. Germline CDR1 and CDR2: SNHLY and FYNNEI. CDR3 sequence (DNA): TGTGCCAGCAGGGGTCCATGGGGTCTCACTGAAGCTTTCTTT. Translating it yields CASRGPWGLTEAFF.

This clonotype is hyperexpanded by share. A library made for alpha chains picked up this beta chain off target, so its size means little. The V call is TRBV20-1, the J call TRBJ2-3; D is uncertain. Per germline, CDR1 DFQATT and CDR2 SNEGSKA (reference sequence). The CDR3 length is 13 residues. The V end was cut by 3 bases, the J end by 6 bases, with 13 bases between. This CDR3 reads CSARSNQQDTQYF. The CDR3 bases are TGCAGTGCTAGGTCTAACCAGCAGGATACGCAGTATTTT.

For this clonotype: Because the library targeted alpha chains, this beta chain is an off-target read whose size means little. The chain is built from TRBV20-1 and TRBJ2-2; no clear D. Trimming took 6 bases from V and 2 from J, leaving 10 bases between them. The CDR3 runs to 13 residues. Germline CDR1 and CDR2: DFQATT and SNEGSKA (reference sequence). Written as DNA, the CDR3 is TGCAGTGCGGATGCGGCTAACACCGGGGAGCTGTTTTTT. Its translation: CSADAANTGELFF.

By frequency in the sample, this clonotype is large (0.1 to 1%). This beta chain turned up in a library designed for alpha chains; as an off-target read, its abundance says little. The chain is built from TRBV28 and TRBJ2-1, with D unclear. Germline-derived CDR1 and CDR2 are MDHEN and SYDVKM. The CDR3 has 11 residues. V was clipped by 3 bases and J by 10 bases, with 7 bases between them. In DNA, the CDR3 is TGTGCCAGCAGTTTGGGTCGGGAGCAGTTCTTC. Its protein product is CASSLGREQFF.

This clonotype appeared a single time. This beta chain appears as a stray read in a library generated for alpha chains; its size is not informative. The V and J genes are TRBV7-2 and TRBJ2-2; D is uncertain. The CDR3 is 14 residues long. Between the trimmed V and J ends, which lost 4 bases and 2 bases, there was a span of 8 bases. The germline V gene encodes CDR1 SGHTA and CDR2 FQGNSA. The CDR3 sequence is CASSSPPNTGELFF. CDR3 sequence (DNA): TGTGCCAGCAGCTCCCCCCCAAACACCGGGGAGCTGTTTTTT. Together with reference TRBV7-2 and TRBJ2-2, the CDR3 gives the full variable domain: GAGVSQSPSNKVTEKGKDVELRCDPISGHTALYWYRQSLGQGLEFLIYFQGNSAPDKSGLPSDRFSAERTGGSVSTLTIQRTQQEDSAVYLCASSSPPNTGELFFGEGSRLTVL.

This clonotype is categorized as large. Being off target in a library aimed at alpha chains, this beta chain has a size of little meaning. The chain carries TRBV6-1 and TRBJ2-7; D call uncertain. Germline CDR1 MNHNS, CDR2 SASEGT. The germline V and J ends were trimmed by 7 bases and 7 bases, with 14 bases remaining between them. The CDR3 loop spans 12 amino acids. The CDR3 region is CASKVGLSEQYF. The DNA of the CDR3 is TGTGCCAGCAAGGTGGGTTTGTCAGAGCAGTACTTC.

With regard to this clonotype: The library was built for alpha chains, so this beta chain is an off-target read and its size means little. This rearrangement joins TRBV21-1 to TRBJ2-1; the DNA was not used to check the table's D call, TRBD2. TRBV21-1 is an annotated pseudogene. The CDR3 has 14 amino acids. This CDR3 reads CAGFQRESLNEQFF. CDR3 nucleotide sequence: TGTGCTGGGTTTCAGCGGGAGAGTCTAAATGAGCAGTTCTTC.

This clonotype is hyperexpanded. Within a library made for alpha chains, this beta chain is off target, and its count is uninformative. The chain links TRBV7-8 to TRBJ2-7, with 7 positions matching TRBD2. With 5 bases clipped from V and 7 bases from J, the junction kept 11 bases outside the gene matches. The CDR3 runs 14 residues. Germline values: CDR1 SGHVS, CDR2 FQNEAQ. In DNA form, the CDR3 reads TGTGCCAGCAGCCCTGGCGGGAGTTTTGGGGAGCAGTACTTC. Translated, it gives CASSPGGSFGEQYF.

Worth noting for this clonotype: The junction differs from germline at one of its ends, possibly a read error. Being off target in a library aimed at alpha chains, this beta chain has a size of little meaning. CDR3 region: CVSSFVSGTDTQYF. CDR3 nucleotide sequence: TGTGTCAGCAGTTTCGTGAGCGGCACAGATACGCAGTATTTT. The chain joins TRBV28 to TRBJ2-3; D gene unclear. The germline gives CDR1 MDHEN, CDR2 SYDVKM. This CDR3 is built from 14 residues.

As concerns this clonotype: This beta chain is a stray sequence in a library constructed for alpha chains; its clone size is not meaningful. This rearrangement joins TRBV23-1 to TRBJ2-5; possibly TRBD2 for D (6 bases). TRBV23-1 is marked as an open reading frame, function uncertain. The CDR3 loop spans 13 amino acids. The V end lost 8 bases, the J end lost 5 bases, and 15 bases lay between the germline ends. CDR3 DNA sequence: TGCGCCAGCGCTTCAAAAGGAGGGGAGACCCAGTACTTC. It specifies CASASKGGETQYF.

This clonotype is deemed hyperexpanded. This beta chain came through as a stray read in a library set up for alpha chains, and its size says little. The rearrangement joins TRBV10-3 to TRBJ2-1; TRBD2 matches at 14 bases. The CDR3 covers 15 residues. The V gene end was trimmed by 10 bases and the J gene end by 9 bases; junction bases not matched to a gene: 11. Germline V CDR1 and CDR2: ENHRY, SYGVKD. The CDR3 DNA follows: TGTGCCACGGGGGTCGGGACTAGCGGGAGTGCTGAGCAGTTCTTC. Translation: CATGVGTSGSAEQFF.

This clonotype was detected a few times. This beta chain is an off-target read within a library intended for alpha chains, so its frequency means little. The chain has TRBV28 and TRBJ2-7; the D is unclear. The V gene lost 5 bases and the J gene lost 0 bases, with 5 bases spanning the gap. CDR1 is MDHEN, CDR2 SYDVKM, per germline. CDR3 length equals 12 residues. This CDR3 reads CASSASSYEQYF. CDR3 nucleotides: TGTGCCAGCAGTGCTTCCTCCTACGAGCAGTACTTC.

Remarks on this clonotype: Little can be read into the size of this beta chain, an off-target read in a library designed for alpha chains. This sequence joins TRBV18 and TRBJ2-3; D not resolved. The germline gives CDR1 KGHSH, CDR2 LQKENI. The CDR3 is 13 amino acids. V was shortened by 2 bases and J by 0 bases, with 3 bases between the two germline ends. The CDR3 DNA follows: TGTGCCAGCTCACCATTTAGCACAGATACGCAGTATTTT. Translated: CASSPFSTDTQYF. The full variable domain, its missing parts supplied by reference TRBV18 and TRBJ2-3, is NAGVMQNPRHLVRRRGQEARLRCSPMKGHSHVYWYRQLPEEGLKFMVYLQKENIIDESGMPKERFSAEFPKEGPSILRIQQVVRGDSAAYFCASSPFSTDTQYFGPGTRLTVL.

With regard to this clonotype: This beta chain turned up in a library designed for alpha chains; as an off-target read, its abundance says little. This chain joins TRBV28 and TRBJ1-1, with 9 bases fitting TRBD1. The junction had 5 bases not matched to a gene; V was cut back by 6 bases and J by 6 bases. The V gene's germline CDR1 is MDHEN and CDR2 SYDVKM. The CDR3 is made up of 13 amino acids. CDR3 amino acids: CASSRDRVSEAFF. The CDR3 DNA follows: TGTGCCAGCAGCCGGGACAGGGTCTCTGAAGCTTTCTTT.

This clonotype ranks as hyperexpanded (1% or more). The library was built for alpha chains, so this beta chain is an off-target read and its size means little. The rearrangement links TRBV12-3 or TRBV12-4 to TRBJ2-1; D is possibly TRBD2 (6 bases). The CDR3 is 13 residues long. V was pared by 7 bases and J by 6 bases, with 13 bases between. CDR3 protein: CASTRGGVNEQFF. CDR3 coding DNA: TGTGCCAGCACCCGAGGAGGGGTCAATGAGCAGTTCTTC.